Shown below are 29 T cell receptor beta chains from a single sample sequenced in a study of blood T cell repertoires in COVID-19. Libraries were prepared by immunoSEQ multiplex PCR; TCRdb keeps only in-frame clonotypes and omits some of them. The sample lists about 200,000 clones; 88% were seen once. Sequenced: peripheral blood. The receptor set was obtained from a man between 18 and 29 years old with active or convalescent COVID-19.

The chain links TRBV5-4 to TRBJ2-7; 7 nucleotides match TRBD1. V shed 4 bases, J shed 3 bases, and the junction held 13 bases outside the gene matches. CDR3 length: 16 residues. Per germline, CDR1 SGHNT and CDR2 YYREEE (reference sequence). The CDR3 sequence: CASSPYTGAKLYEQYF. The CDR3 DNA reads as TGTGCCAGCAGCCCCTATACAGGGGCCAAGCTCTACGAGCAGTACTTC. Using reference TRBV5-4 and TRBJ2-7 for the parts outside the CDR3, the full variable domain is ETGVTQSPTHLIKTRGQQVTLRCSSQSGHNTVSWYQQALGQGPQFIFQYYREEENGRGNFPPRFSGLQFPNYSSELNVNALELDDSALYLCASSPYTGAKLYEQYFGPGTRLTVT.

The gene calls are TRBV19 and TRBJ1-5, with D maybe TRBD1 (6 bases). Germline CDR1 and CDR2: LNHDA and SQIVND (reference sequence). The CDR3 covers 15 residues. V gave up 1 base and J gave up 3 bases, with 10 bases separating them. The CDR3 is CASSIAGALNQPQHF. The CDR3 DNA sequence: TGTGCCAGTAGTATAGCAGGGGCCCTCAATCAGCCCCAGCATTTT.

This chain links TRBV7-2 with TRBJ1-5; weak D call: TRBD1 (6 bases). The length of the CDR3 is 15 residues. V was pared by 1 base and J by 5 bases, with 12 bases between. CDR1 and CDR2 (germline): SGHTA, FQGNSA. This CDR3 is CASSLDSGGHQPQHF. CDR3 in DNA: TGTGCCAGCAGCTTAGATTCCGGGGGGCATCAGCCCCAGCATTTT.

This clone has only one observation. This chain links TRBV19 with TRBJ2-7, with TRBD1 matching over 9 bases. Germline V gene data show CDR1 as LNHDA and CDR2 as SQIVND (reference sequence). The CDR3 length is 13 residues. V shed 10 bases, J shed 5 bases, and the junction held 9 bases outside the gene matches. CDR3 sequence (DNA): TGTGCCACCAAGGGACAGGGAGTCCACGAGCAGTACTTC. It encodes CATKGQGVHEQYF. The variable domain in full, completed from reference TRBV19 and TRBJ2-7, reads DGGITQSPKYLFRKEGQNVTLSCEQNLNHDAMYWYRQDPGQGLRLIYYSQIVNDFQKGDIAEGYSVSREKKESFPLTVTSAQKNPTAFYLCATKGQGVHEQYFGPGTRLTVT.

The chain joins TRBV30 to TRBJ1-5; D is ambiguous. The CDR3 length is 14 residues. V was cut by 1 base and J by 6 bases, with 13 bases left in between. Germline V CDR1 and CDR2: GTSNPN, SVGIG (reference sequence). As DNA, the CDR3 is TGTGCCTGGAGTGGTGGGCCAGGTAGTCAGCCCCAGCATTTT. It specifies CAWSGGPGSQPQHF.

J is TRBJ1-2 and V is TRBV24-1, with D possibly being TRBD1 (5 bases). V shed 8 bases and J shed 2 bases, with 14 bases lying between them. The CDR3 loop spans 14 amino acids. Germline CDR1 KGHDR, CDR2 SFDVKD. CDR3 protein: CATILQESNYGYTF. For the CDR3, the DNA is TGTGCCACCATTCTACAGGAATCCAACTATGGCTACACCTTC.

V usage is TRBV5-8 and J usage is TRBJ2-3; TRBD2 agrees at 7 bases. V shed 0 bases and J 0 bases; nucleotides not matched to a gene: 7. Germline CDR1 is SGHTS and CDR2 is YDEGEE. This CDR3 has 17 residues. In nucleotides, the CDR3 is TGTGCCAGCAGCTTGGATGGCGGGAGACCTAGCACAGATACGCAGTATTTT. It specifies CASSLDGGRPSTDTQYF.

The chain links TRBV3-1 (or the pseudogene TRBV3-2) to TRBJ1-1, with TRBD1 as a possible D gene (6 bases). Germline V gene lookup returns CDR1 LGHDT and CDR2 YNNKEL (reference sequence). The CDR3 sequence is 14 residues long. Trimming cost V 2 bases and J 4 bases, with 11 bases left between them. This CDR3 reads CASSQLDRATEAFF. The CDR3 DNA reads as TGTGCCAGCAGCCAACTGGACAGAGCCACTGAAGCTTTCTTT.

The V call is TRBV4-2, the J call TRBJ2-7, with 8 nucleotides matching TRBD2. The V gene end was trimmed by 0 bases and the J gene end by 2 bases; junction bases not matched to a gene: 3. Per the germline V gene, CDR1 is LGHNA and CDR2 is YNFKEQ. The CDR3 extends over 15 amino acids. In DNA, the CDR3 is TGTGCCAGCAGCCAAGATTTGGGACTAGCCTACGAGCAGTACTTC. Its translation is CASSQDLGLAYEQYF.

The chain links TRBV6-5 to TRBJ1-2; D not certain. V lost 2 bases, J lost 4 bases, and 5 bases lay in between. Germline V gene data show CDR1 as MNHEY and CDR2 as SVGAGI. This CDR3 contains 12 residues. The CDR3 loop reads CASSYNSYGYTF. In DNA form, the CDR3 reads TGTGCCAGCAGTTACAACAGCTATGGCTACACCTTC.

The chain carries TRBV6-2 or TRBV6-3 and TRBJ2-2; TRBD2 matches at 9 bases. The CDR3 covers 20 residues. Trimming at V came to 2 bases and at J to 4 bases, leaving 17 bases not matched to a gene. The V gene's germline CDR1 is MNHEY and CDR2 SVGEGT. The CDR3 DNA reads TGTGCCAGCAGTTACCCCCTTAATAGCGGGAGAACTTATGGCACCGGGGAGCTGTTTTTT. This codes for CASSYPLNSGRTYGTGELFF.

This rearrangement joins TRBV2 to TRBJ2-7; tentative D call: TRBD2 (5 bases). Trimming stripped 5 bases from V and 7 bases from J, with 18 bases between. The CDR3 spans 14 residues. CDR1 and CDR2 from the germline V gene are SNHLY and FYNNEI. The CDR3 reads CASSILRASGEQYF. CDR3 nucleotide sequence: TGTGCCAGCAGTATTCTAAGGGCCTCGGGGGAGCAGTACTTC.

The chain employs TRBV29-1 and TRBJ2-1, with a weak D call TRBD2 (6 bases). This CDR3 comprises 16 residues. Germline V CDR1 and CDR2: SQVTM, ANQGSEA. With 3 bases removed from V and 0 bases from J, the gap between germline ends came to 15 bases. CDR3 loop: CSVDSRDASSYNEQFF. The DNA for the CDR3 is TGCAGCGTTGATTCGCGGGATGCATCCTCCTACAATGAGCAGTTCTTC.

This sequence joins TRBV4-3 and TRBJ1-1; D unresolved. In germline, CDR1 is LGHNA, CDR2 YSLEER. Trimming removed 1 base at V and 3 bases at J, with 12 bases between. The CDR3 contains 15 residues. The CDR3 nucleotides are TGCGCCAGCAGCCAAGTAGGAGGACTGTACACTGAAGCTTTCTTT. Its translation: CASSQVGGLYTEAFF.

The V gene is TRBV7-2, the J gene TRBJ2-7; the D is unclear. Germline V CDR1 and CDR2: SGHTA, FQGNSA. Trimming left V 5 bases short and J 3 bases short, with 8 bases between. CDR3 length: 12 residues. The CDR3: CASSTTGYEQYF. The CDR3 nucleotides are TGTGCCAGCAGCACGACTGGCTACGAGCAGTACTTC.

This chain links TRBV4-2 with TRBJ2-1; 13 nucleotides line up with TRBD2. V lost 1 base to trimming and J lost 0 bases; unmatched junction nucleotides: 12. The germline CDR1 and CDR2 sequences are LGHNA and YNFKEQ. The CDR3 is made up of 21 amino acids. The CDR3 is CASSQVVLAGGGVGSYNEQFF. The CDR3 DNA follows: TGTGCCAGCAGCCAAGTCGTACTAGCGGGAGGGGGCGTCGGCTCCTACAATGAGCAGTTCTTC.

The V call is TRBV18, the J call TRBJ2-1; the D gene is possibly TRBD2 (5 bases). Germline assignment: CDR1 KGHSH and CDR2 LQKENI. Trimming took off 0 bases at V and 8 bases at J, with 11 bases between the two ends. The CDR3 has 14 amino acids. The CDR3 bases are TGTGCCAGCTCACCACCGTCTAGCCGGGATGAGCAGTTCTTC. As protein: CASSPPSSRDEQFF.

In this sample, this clone turned up once. J is TRBJ2-3 and V is TRBV21-1; the table calls TRBD1, which could not be checked here. TRBV21-1 is described as a pseudogene. The CDR3 has 16 amino acids. The CDR3 DNA reads TGTGCCAGCAGCAAAGGGACAGGTCCTAGCACAGATACGCAGTATTTT. It codes for CASSKGTGPSTDTQYF.

The chain recombines TRBV5-1 with TRBJ2-1; 9 positions match TRBD2. CDR3 length equals 15 residues. Germline V CDR1 and CDR2: SGHRS, YFSETQ. V dropped 4 bases and J dropped 3; count of bases not matched to a gene: 5. CDR3 residues: CASSTTSGNYNEQFF. CDR3 DNA sequence: TGCGCCAGCAGCACGACTAGCGGTAACTACAATGAGCAGTTCTTC.

This chain links TRBV3-1 (or the pseudogene TRBV3-2) with TRBJ1-1, with 8 positions matching TRBD1. This CDR3 has 14 residues. Germline V gene lookup returns CDR1 LGHDT and CDR2 YNNKEL (reference sequence). V lost 1 base and J lost 7; bases outside the gene matches: 5. CDR3 in amino acids: CASSQGGQGDEAFF. CDR3 nucleotides: TGTGCCAGCAGCCAAGGTGGACAGGGTGATGAAGCTTTCTTT.

The V gene is TRBV19, the J gene TRBJ2-7; 11 bases align to TRBD1. The CDR3 covers 13 residues. Germline V gives CDR1 LNHDA, CDR2 SQIVND (reference sequence). The J segment lost 6 bases and the V segment lost 5 bases, leaving 3 bases of the junction unmatched. The CDR3 nucleotides read TGTGCCAGTAGTTCGGGACAGGGGGGCGAGCAGTACTTC. This translates into CASSSGQGGEQYF.

This chain links TRBV5-6 with TRBJ2-7; TRBD2 is a possible D gene (6 bases). Germline CDR1 is SGHDT and CDR2 is YYEEEE. This CDR3 has 16 amino acids. Trimming pared 3 bases from V and 0 bases from J, leaving 16 bases between. The CDR3 coding sequence is TGTGCCAGCAGCTCCTATATCTCCGGGAGCTCCTACGAGCAGTACTTC. Protein product: CASSSYISGSSYEQYF.

The gene calls are TRBV5-6 and TRBJ1-2; D might be TRBD1 (6 bases). The CDR3 spans 16 residues. The V and J ends lost 4 bases and 4 bases respectively, with 20 bases between them. Germline V gives CDR1 SGHDT, CDR2 YYEEEE. CDR3 loop: CASSLGNHRVSYGYTF. CDR3 in DNA: TGTGCCAGCAGCCTGGGGAATCACAGGGTCAGCTATGGCTACACCTTC.

The chain couples TRBV24-1 to TRBJ2-2, with D possibly being TRBD2 (7 bases). The CDR3 contains 16 residues. Trimming removed 9 bases from V and 5 bases from J, with 21 bases in between. Per germline, CDR1 KGHDR and CDR2 SFDVKD. The CDR3: CATGGGRPGGTGELFF. CDR3 bases: TGTGCCACCGGGGGCGGTAGACCCGGGGGGACCGGGGAGCTGTTTTTT.

This chain links TRBV5-1 with TRBJ1-5; possible D gene TRBD1, 5 bases. The V end lost 0 bases, the J end lost 6 bases, and 10 bases lay between the germline ends. The germline V gene has CDR1 SGHRS and CDR2 YFSETQ. This CDR3 comprises 14 residues. CDR3 in DNA: TGCGCCAGCAGCTTGGGACAGAAGGGTCAGCCCCAGCATTTT. It encodes CASSLGQKGQPQHF.

This chain joins TRBV3-1 (or the pseudogene TRBV3-2) and TRBJ2-4; 8 nucleotides line up with TRBD1. V lost 3 bases and J lost 5; bases outside the gene matches: 9. CDR3 size: 16 residues. From germline, CDR1 is LGHDT and CDR2 YNNKEL (reference sequence). The chain's CDR3 is CASSQRDRTIQNIQYF. CDR3 DNA: TGTGCCAGCAGCCAGAGGGACAGGACCATCCAAAACATTCAGTACTTC.

This rearrangement joins TRBV9 to TRBJ2-2; D is uncertain. Trimming stripped 3 bases from V and 2 bases from J, with 5 bases between. The V gene's germline CDR1 is SGDLS and CDR2 YYNGEE. This CDR3 contains 13 residues. CDR3: CASSATNTGELFF. In DNA, the CDR3 is TGTGCCAGCAGCGCAACTAACACCGGGGAGCTGTTTTTT.

The chain combines TRBV18 with TRBJ2-1; a weak D match, TRBD1 (5 bases). This CDR3 is built from 13 residues. Germline V lookup: CDR1 KGHSH, CDR2 LQKENI. Trimming removed 2 bases from V and 10 bases from J, with 12 bases in between. Here the CDR3 reads CASSPGASREQFF. CDR3 bases: TGTGCCAGCTCACCAGGGGCATCACGGGAGCAGTTCTTC.

The chain has TRBV6-1 and TRBJ1-5; 8 bases agree with TRBD1. This CDR3 has 14 residues. V gave up 3 bases and J gave up 6 bases; unmatched junction bases: 4. The germline CDR1 and CDR2 sequences are MNHNS and SASEGT. This CDR3 is CASSEQGAGQPQHF. The CDR3 nucleotides are TGTGCCAGCAGTGAGCAGGGGGCCGGTCAGCCCCAGCATTTT.